The 30 T cell receptor beta chains below come from one sample, sequenced in a study of beta chain features in type 1 diabetes. Since all of the isolated RNA was reverse transcribed, expressed TCRB transcripts were what got sequenced. Only in-frame clones appear in the TCRdb table, and some are missing; sequencing was by immunoSEQ multiplex PCR. Seen here are around 500,000 clones, around 10% observed once, and the top ten hold 0.045% to 0.05%. Sequenced sample: naive CD4+ T cells from blood. The receptors originated from a woman younger than 30 in good health.

This clone was seen a few times. V is TRBV7-8 and J is TRBJ2-2, with 9 bases matching TRBD2. V shed 5 bases and J 5 bases; nucleotides not matched to a gene: 3. Germline V CDR1 and CDR2: SGHVS, FQNEAQ. The CDR3 extends over 14 amino acids. This CDR3 reads CASSPGLATGELFF. CDR3 bases: TGTGCCAGCAGCCCGGGACTAGCAACCGGGGAGCTGTTTTTT. Variable domain in full (rest from reference TRBV7-8 and TRBJ2-2): GAGVSQSPRYKVAKRGQDVALRCDPISGHVSLFWYQQALGQGPEFLTYFQNEAQLDKSGLPSDRFFAERPEGSVSTLKIQRTQQEDSAVYLCASSPGLATGELFFGEGSRLTVL.

This rearrangement joins TRBV7-2 to TRBJ1-4; D gene unclear. V was pared by 5 bases and J by 6 bases, with 10 bases between. The CDR3 is 13 amino acids. Germline V gene lookup returns CDR1 SGHTA and CDR2 FQGNSA. The CDR3 DNA is TGTGCCAGCAGCACATACGCGGATGAAAAACTGTTTTTT. Its protein product is CASSTYADEKLFF. The full variable domain, with the rest looked up from reference TRBV7-2 and TRBJ1-4, is GAGVSQSPSNKVTEKGKDVELRCDPISGHTALYWYRQSLGQGLEFLIYFQGNSAPDKSGLPSDRFSAERTGGSVSTLTIQRTQQEDSAVYLCASSTYADEKLFFGSGTQLSVL.

The rearrangement links TRBV9 to TRBJ2-1, with D uncertain. The V end was cut by 4 bases, the J end by 7 bases, with 15 bases between. Germline CDR1 reads SGDLS; CDR2 reads YYNGEE. The CDR3 contains 14 residues. The CDR3 sequence: CASSPGPFLNEQFF. CDR3 in DNA: TGTGCCAGCAGCCCCGGGCCCTTCCTTAATGAGCAGTTCTTC.

V gene TRBV4-2 combines with J gene TRBJ1-6, with D uncertain. The germline V and J ends were trimmed by 0 bases and 5 bases, with 5 bases remaining between them. The germline CDR1 and CDR2 sequences are LGHNA and YNFKEQ. The CDR3 runs 14 residues. The CDR3 coding sequence is TGTGCCAGCAGCCAAGATCGGGATAATTCACCCCTCCACTTT. Translation gives CASSQDRDNSPLHF.

Turning to this clone: An end of the junction differs from the germline gene, which may be a read error. The sample holds other DNA sequences that translate to the same CDR3. The V and J genes are TRBV30 and TRBJ2-3; D perhaps matches TRBD2 (6 bases). The CDR3 is 16 amino acids. The germline CDR1 and CDR2 sequences are GTSNPN and SVGIG (reference sequence). The CDR3, as DNA: TGTGCCTGGAGTCCAACGGGACTCCCAAGCACAGATACACAGTATTTT. This codes for CAWSPTGLPSTDTQYF.

This CDR3 is CASSLTGGNTDTQYF. CDR3 nucleotides: TGTGCCAGCAGCCTGACAGGGGGCAACACAGATACGCAGTATTTT. The chain uses TRBV7-9 and TRBJ2-3, with 10 bases fitting TRBD1. This CDR3 contains 15 residues. V lost 5 bases and J lost 2; bases outside the gene matches: 4. The germline V gene encodes CDR1 SEHNR and CDR2 FQNEAQ (reference sequence).

The chain has TRBV6-4 and TRBJ2-3; TRBD2 aligns across 11 bases. Germline assignment: CDR1 MRHNA and CDR2 SNTAGT. This CDR3 has 16 amino acids. Trimming at V came to 6 bases and at J to 4 bases, leaving 9 bases not matched to a gene. CDR3: CASSTPKGLAADTQYF. CDR3 bases: TGTGCCAGCAGCACCCCAAAGGGACTAGCGGCAGATACGCAGTATTTT.

V is TRBV9 and J is TRBJ2-7; D may be TRBD1 (6 bases). Germline V gene sequence: CDR1 SGDLS, CDR2 YYNGEE. V lost 4 bases and J 3 bases, leaving 14 bases between the germline ends. There are 14 residues in the CDR3. The CDR3 bases are TGTGCCAGCAGCCCCCTACAGGGAAACTACGAGCAGTACTTC. It yields the protein CASSPLQGNYEQYF.

This clone occurred a few times. The chain couples TRBV9 to TRBJ1-3; no clear D gene. Trimming removed 3 bases at V and 0 bases at J, with 7 bases between. This CDR3 region has 14 residues. Germline assignment: CDR1 SGDLS and CDR2 YYNGEE. CDR3 sequence reads: CASSALDSGNTIYF. The CDR3 nucleotides read TGTGCCAGCAGCGCGCTAGACTCTGGAAACACCATATATTTT.

This clone occurred a few times. V is TRBV5-6 and J is TRBJ2-3; TRBD2 agrees at 10 bases. The length of the CDR3 is 16 residues. After removal of 3 bases from V and 2 bases from J, the junction contained 6 bases not matched to a gene. Germline V gene lookup returns CDR1 SGHDT and CDR2 YYEEEE. CDR3 region: CASSYVAGGLTDTQYF. The CDR3 DNA follows: TGTGCCAGCAGCTACGTAGCGGGGGGACTCACAGATACGCAGTATTTT.

This clone was observed a few times. The chain joins TRBV18 to TRBJ2-7; either TRBD1 or TRBD2 may fit D (6 bases each). Looked up from germline, CDR1 is KGHSH and CDR2 is LQKENI. Trimming took 2 bases from V and 7 from J, leaving 9 bases between them. The length of the CDR3 is 12 residues. CDR3 sequence: CASSPGGGEQYV. CDR3 coding DNA: TGTGCCAGCTCACCAGGAGGGGGAGAGCAGTACGTC.

This CDR3 reads CSILGLSLQETQYF. CDR3 DNA: TGCAGCATTTTGGGGCTTAGCCTACAAGAGACCCAGTACTTC. The gene calls are TRBV29-1 and TRBJ2-5, with TRBD1 as a possible D gene (5 bases). From germline, CDR1 is SQVTM and CDR2 ANQGSEA. The CDR3 spans 14 residues. V lost 8 bases, J lost 2 bases, and 18 bases lay in between.

The chain is built from TRBV4-2 and TRBJ1-3; D gene ambiguous. This CDR3 comprises 16 residues. CDR1 is LGHNA and CDR2 is YNFKEQ in the germline V gene. V lost 0 bases and J lost 0, with 9 bases in between. CDR3 DNA sequence: TGTGCCAGCAGCCAAGAGGCGACCCGCTCTGGAAACACCATATATTTT. Its protein product is CASSQEATRSGNTIYF.

The chain joins TRBV14 to TRBJ2-1; 9 bases align to TRBD2. Germline V gives CDR1 SGHDN, CDR2 FVKESK. V was clipped by 3 bases and J by 1 base; unmatched bases: 1. The CDR3 spans 15 residues. This chain's CDR3 is CASSHSGRSYNEQFF. CDR3 sequence (DNA): TGTGCCAGCAGCCATAGCGGGAGATCCTACAATGAGCAGTTCTTC.

The V call is TRBV7-2, the J call TRBJ1-1; D is uncertain. V was cut by 8 bases and J by 11 bases, with 12 bases left in between. The CDR3 consists of 10 residues. In germline, CDR1 is SGHTA, CDR2 FQGNSA. DNA of the CDR3: TGTGCCAGCCGCGGATCCCCGGCTTTCTTT. Translating it yields CASRGSPAFF.

As for this clone: A read error may account for a junction end that differs from germline. The V call is TRBV7-3, the J call TRBJ2-3; 8 bases match TRBD2. The CDR3 extends over 12 amino acids. Germline-derived CDR1 and CDR2 are SGHTA and FQGTGA. The CDR3 coding sequence is TGTGCCAGCAGCTCCGCGGGGGGACGAATGGTATTT. It yields the protein CASSSAGGRMVF.

DNA of the CDR3: TGTGCCAGCAGCGTAGGTGGCGGTGAAGAGACCCAGTACTTC. Protein sequence: CASSVGGGEETQYF. The chain recombines TRBV9 with TRBJ2-5; D remains ambiguous. The CDR3 has 14 amino acids. Germline CDR1 SGDLS, CDR2 YYNGEE. V dropped 0 bases and J dropped 3 bases, with 9 bases sitting between them. The full variable domain, with the rest looked up from reference TRBV9 and TRBJ2-5, is DSGVTQTPKHLITATGQRVTLRCSPRSGDLSVYWYQQSLDQGLQFLIQYYNGEERAKGNILERFSAQQFPDLHSELNLSSLELGDSALYFCASSVGGGEETQYFGPGTRLLVL.

The table lists this clone with a few counts. The chain combines TRBV19 with TRBJ2-7; possible D gene TRBD2, 6 bases. Germline CDR1 is LNHDA and CDR2 is SQIVND (reference sequence). This CDR3 contains 15 residues. V lost 1 base, J lost 4 bases, and 14 bases lay in between. CDR3 nucleotide sequence: TGTGCCAGTAGTATAGCCGCTAGCGTGACATACGAGCAGTACTTC. The encoded protein is CASSIAASVTYEQYF. The full variable domain, its missing parts supplied by reference TRBV19 and TRBJ2-7, is DGGITQSPKYLFRKEGQNVTLSCEQNLNHDAMYWYRQDPGQGLRLIYYSQIVNDFQKGDIAEGYSVSREKKESFPLTVTSAQKNPTAFYLCASSIAASVTYEQYFGPGTRLTVT.

The rearrangement links TRBV7-2 to TRBJ2-7; no firm D call. Germline V lookup: CDR1 SGHTA, CDR2 FQGNSA. This CDR3 is built from 13 residues. Between the trimmed V and J ends, which lost 5 bases and 6 bases, there was a span of 14 bases. CDR3 DNA sequence: TGTGCCAGCAGCGTTACCTGGAAGACCGAGCAGTACGTC. This encodes CASSVTWKTEQYV.

This clone was seen more than once but under ten times. The sample has other DNA sequences that encode this CDR3 too. The chain recombines TRBV5-1 with TRBJ2-5, with TRBD1 as a possible D gene (5 bases). The CDR3 totals 14 residues. V was pared by 0 bases and J by 2 bases, with 8 bases between. In germline, CDR1 is SGHRS, CDR2 YFSETQ. This CDR3 reads CASSLGTPQETQYF. CDR3 nucleotide sequence: TGCGCCAGCAGCTTGGGGACACCTCAAGAGACCCAGTACTTC.

In its sample, this clone was seen a few times. V usage is TRBV30 and J usage is TRBJ1-1; weak D call: TRBD1 (5 bases). Germline V gene data show CDR1 as GTSNPN and CDR2 as SVGIG (reference sequence). The V gene lost 4 bases and the J gene lost 3 bases, with 9 bases spanning the gap. This CDR3 has 12 amino acids. The CDR3 sequence is CAWIKQDTEAFF. The CDR3 bases are TGTGCCTGGATAAAACAGGACACTGAAGCTTTCTTT. Full variable domain (missing parts from reference TRBV30 and TRBJ1-1): SQTIHQWPATLVQPVGSPLSLECTVEGTSNPNLYWYRQAAGRGLQLLFYSVGIGQISSEVPQNLSASRPQDRQFILSSKKLLLSDSGFYLCAWIKQDTEAFFGQGTRLTVV.

This clone showed up just a few times. V gene TRBV9 combines with J gene TRBJ1-2, with D possibly being TRBD1 (6 bases). Germline values: CDR1 SGDLS, CDR2 YYNGEE. The germline V and J ends were trimmed by 7 bases and 4 bases, with 26 bases remaining between them. This CDR3 has 17 amino acids. CDR3 residues: CASSMSKQGPKIYGYTF. The CDR3 DNA is TGTGCCAGCTCGATGTCGAAACAGGGCCCTAAGATCTATGGCTACACCTTC.

This clone was counted at least ten times. This chain links TRBV30 with TRBJ2-3, with 13 bases identical to TRBD2. Looked up from germline, CDR1 is GTSNPN and CDR2 is SVGIG (reference sequence). Trimming took 1 base from V and 5 from J; bases not matched to a gene: 6. The CDR3 consists of 16 residues. The CDR3 nucleotides are TGTGCCTGGAGTGCAGGGACTAGCGGGATCGGAGATACGCAGTATTTT. Translation gives CAWSAGTSGIGDTQYF.

The chain combines TRBV7-9 with TRBJ1-1; no reliable D call. The length of the CDR3 is 15 residues. Germline values: CDR1 SEHNR, CDR2 FQNEAQ (reference sequence). Trimming left V 2 bases short and J 2 bases short, with 12 bases between. CDR3 residues: CASSLKAPVNTEAFF. The CDR3 bases are TGTGCCAGCAGCTTAAAGGCCCCGGTCAACACTGAAGCTTTCTTT. Variable domain in full (rest from reference TRBV7-9 and TRBJ1-1): DTGVSQNPRHKITKRGQNVTFRCDPISEHNRLYWYRQTLGQGPEFLTYFQNEAQLEKSRLLSDRFSAERPKGSFSTLEIQRTEQGDSAMYLCASSLKAPVNTEAFFGQGTRLTVV.

The chain joins TRBV6-1 to TRBJ1-2, with TRBD1 matching 8 bases. Trimming removed 8 bases from V and 6 bases from J; junction bases left unmatched: 8. This CDR3 spans 13 amino acids. The V gene's germline CDR1 is MNHNS and CDR2 SASEGT. In DNA form, the CDR3 reads TGTGCCAGCGAGAACGACAGGGGCGATGGCTACACCTTC. It specifies CASENDRGDGYTF.

This clone was recorded many times. Other DNA sequences from this sample encode an identical CDR3 as well. The genes are TRBV9 and TRBJ2-1; possibly TRBD1 for D (6 bases). The V gene lost 0 bases and the J gene lost 0 bases, with 7 bases spanning the gap. This CDR3 region has 15 residues. Germline V CDR1 and CDR2: SGDLS, YYNGEE. CDR3 nucleotides: TGTGCCAGCAGCGTAGAGGGGGACTCCTACAATGAGCAGTTCTTC. Translating gives CASSVEGDSYNEQFF.

The chain is built from TRBV25-1 and TRBJ1-2; D is perhaps TRBD1 (6 bases). From germline, CDR1 is MGHDK and CDR2 SYGVNS. V was pared by 2 bases and J by 5 bases, with 12 bases between. The CDR3 sequence is 14 residues long. CDR3: CASSEHGGGYGYTF. As DNA, the CDR3 is TGTGCCAGCAGTGAACACGGGGGCGGGTATGGCTACACCTTC.

This clone was seen only a few times. V usage is TRBV25-1 and J usage is TRBJ1-1; no definite D call. In germline, CDR1 is MGHDK, CDR2 SYGVNS. This CDR3 has 13 residues. V lost 6 bases and J lost 0, with 8 bases in between. CDR3 sequence: CASRDSVNTEAFF. CDR3 bases: TGTGCCAGCAGGGACTCTGTGAACACTGAAGCTTTCTTT.

The rearrangement joins TRBV29-1 to TRBJ2-3; 7 bases match TRBD2. CDR1 and CDR2 (germline): SQVTM, ANQGSEA. CDR3 length: 14 residues. The trim removed 7 bases at V and 5 bases at J, leaving 12 bases unmatched. The CDR3 protein is CSAQRYGGRDTQYF. DNA for the CDR3: TGCAGCGCCCAAAGGTACGGGGGGAGAGATACGCAGTATTTT.

This clone appeared a few times. The chain combines TRBV19 with TRBJ2-4; D is unresolved. Germline CDR1 reads LNHDA; CDR2 reads SQIVND (reference sequence). V gave up 4 bases and J gave up 9 bases, with 13 bases separating them. This CDR3 spans 13 amino acids. The CDR3 bases are TGTGCCAGTAGTAGACAACCTCTGGGCATTCAGTACTTC. It is translated as CASSRQPLGIQYF.